Presented here are 14 T cell receptor beta chains from one specimen sequenced in a study of T-cell memory formation after mild COVID-19. TCRdb re-derived calls from the 5' RACE reads in MiXCR, one entry per CDR3 protein. The table has fewer than 200,000 distinct CDR3 sequences, about 20% seen once. The specimen was PBMCs or a T cell subset sorted from them (not recorded which). Receptors originate from an adult woman who had mild COVID-19 (a few samples of this study predate the infection). Cell type and time point are not known.

This clonotype has just a few counts. The chain employs TRBV6-5 and TRBJ2-3; D perhaps matches TRBD1 (5 bases). V lost 0 bases and J 5 bases, leaving 9 bases between the germline ends. The CDR3 consists of 14 residues. Germline assignment: CDR1 MNHEY and CDR2 SVGAGI. DNA of the CDR3: TGTGCCAGCAGTTACTCGAGCAGGGAAGATACGCAGTATTTT. As protein: CASSYSSREDTQYF.

V gene TRBV20-1 combines with J gene TRBJ2-1, with TRBD1 matching over 10 bases. Per the germline V gene, CDR1 is DFQATT and CDR2 is SNEGSKA (reference sequence). J was trimmed by 2 bases and V by 6 bases; bases with no gene match: 10. This CDR3 contains 16 residues. As DNA, the CDR3 is TGCAGTGCCCACGGAGGGACAGGGGTACCCTACAATGAGCAGTTCTTC. Translation gives CSAHGGTGVPYNEQFF.

This rearrangement joins TRBV28 to TRBJ2-1; no definite D call. The CDR3 spans 14 residues. The V end was cut by 6 bases, the J end by 2 bases, with 11 bases between. Germline V CDR1 and CDR2: MDHEN, SYDVKM. This chain's CDR3 is CASSGGAAYNEQFF. The CDR3 DNA follows: TGTGCCAGCAGCGGTGGAGCCGCCTACAATGAGCAGTTCTTC.

This clonotype was seen more than once but under ten times. This rearrangement joins TRBV7-6 to TRBJ1-5, with a possible D match to TRBD1 (5 bases). V was pared by 0 bases and J by 1 base, with 10 bases between. The CDR3 sequence is 16 residues long. CDR1 is SGHVS and CDR2 is FNYEAQ in the germline V gene. CDR3 amino acids: CASSLAEGSSNQPQHF. The CDR3 DNA reads as TGTGCCAGCAGCTTAGCAGAGGGGTCGAGCAATCAGCCCCAGCATTTT.

The rearrangement uses TRBV27 and TRBJ1-4; tentatively, D is TRBD1 (5 bases). CDR3 length: 16 residues. Trimming took 6 bases from V and 4 from J, leaving 18 bases between them. Looked up from germline, CDR1 is MNHEY and CDR2 is SMNVEV (reference sequence). The chain's CDR3 is CASRPSAGLVNEKLFF. CDR3 bases: TGTGCCAGCAGACCTTCAGCAGGGCTGGTTAATGAAAAACTGTTTTTT.

This clonotype came up a few times. The chain is built from TRBV12-3 or TRBV12-4 and TRBJ1-2; D unclear. CDR3 length equals 14 residues. V was clipped by 7 bases and J by 5 bases, with 17 bases between them. The CDR3 loop reads CASTSLTEPYGYTF. The CDR3 DNA reads as TGTGCCAGCACCTCTCTTACAGAACCTTATGGCTACACCTTC.

This chain joins TRBV3-1 and TRBJ1-1, with 8 bases aligning to TRBD1. Germline loops: CDR1 LGHDT, CDR2 YNNKEL (reference sequence). V shed 1 base and J 3 bases; nucleotides not matched to a gene: 1. This CDR3 is built from 14 residues. CDR3 region: CASSQGTGYTEAFF. CDR3 nucleotide sequence: TGTGCCAGCAGCCAAGGGACAGGGTACACTGAAGCTTTCTTT.

This clonotype has more than one count but fewer than ten. This chain uses TRBV11-2 with TRBJ2-1, with 9 bases fitting TRBD2. The CDR3 spans 16 residues. J gave up 4 bases and V 2 bases, and 6 bases lay outside the gene matches. CDR1 is SGHAT, CDR2 FQNNGV, per germline. CDR3: CASSLSASGTYNEQFF. The CDR3 DNA reads as TGTGCCAGCAGCTTATCAGCTAGCGGGACTTACAATGAGCAGTTCTTC.

By sample share, this clonotype is medium-sized (0.01 to 0.1%). CDR3 in amino acids: CASRATTEAFF. The DNA of the CDR3 is TGTGCCAGCAGAGCGACCACTGAAGCTTTCTTT. J is TRBJ1-1 and V is TRBV12-3 or TRBV12-4; no definite D call. The CDR3 length is 11 residues. V was clipped by 6 bases and J by 4 bases, with 6 bases between them.

This clonotype was picked up a small number of times. The V and J genes are TRBV19 and TRBJ2-2, with D possibly called TRBD1 or TRBD2 (5 bases each). V lost 7 bases and J 6 bases, leaving 15 bases between the germline ends. Per germline, CDR1 LNHDA and CDR2 SQIVND (reference sequence). The CDR3 is 14 residues long. CDR3 nucleotides: TGTGCCAGTATGAATCCGGGGCACCCCGGGGAGCTGTTTTTT. This codes for CASMNPGHPGELFF.

This clonotype was seen a handful of times. The chain couples TRBV7-9 to TRBJ1-2, with 7 nucleotides matching TRBD1. Germline V gene data show CDR1 as SEHNR and CDR2 as FQNEAQ (reference sequence). Trimming cost V 3 bases and J 6 bases; bases outside gene matches: 4. CDR3 length equals 13 residues. The CDR3: CASSFSTGDGYTF. As DNA, the CDR3 is TGTGCCAGCAGCTTTTCCACAGGGGATGGCTACACCTTC.

This clonotype turned up a few times. The V gene is TRBV7-6, the J gene TRBJ2-5; 11 nucleotides line up with TRBD2. Germline V gives CDR1 SGHVS, CDR2 FNYEAQ. Trimming removed 5 bases from V and 5 bases from J; junction bases left unmatched: 10. CDR3 length: 16 residues. The CDR3 reads CASSPNSLAGAETQYF. The CDR3 bases are TGTGCCAGCAGCCCGAACTCACTAGCGGGAGCGGAGACCCAGTACTTC. The entire variable domain, with the rest obtained from reference TRBV7-6 and TRBJ2-5, is as follows: GAGVSQSPRYKVTKRGQDVALRCDPISGHVSLYWYRQALGQGPEFLTYFNYEAQQDKSGLPNDRFSAERPEGSISTLTIQRTEQRDSAMYRCASSPNSLAGAETQYFGPGTRLLVL.

This chain connects TRBV6-6 to TRBJ2-2; D gene ambiguous. The germline V gene has CDR1 MNHNY and CDR2 SVGAGI (reference sequence). The CDR3 length is 14 residues. V was shortened by 7 bases and J by 2 bases, with 11 bases between the two germline ends. The CDR3 DNA is TGTGCCAGCACGATAGACTTAAACACCGGGGAGCTGTTTTTT. Translated, it gives CASTIDLNTGELFF.

The chain combines TRBV6-5 with TRBJ1-1; D gene ambiguous. V lost 0 bases, J lost 5 bases, and 10 bases lay in between. The CDR3 consists of 14 residues. In germline, CDR1 is MNHEY, CDR2 SVGAGI. CDR3 residues: CASSYSRVGTEAFF. The CDR3 coding sequence is TGTGCCAGCAGTTACTCAAGGGTTGGGACTGAAGCTTTCTTT.